Listed here is a single T cell receptor beta chain. The ends were cut back, 4 bases at V and 6 bases at J, with 16 bases in the middle. Germline lookup yields CDR1 SGDLS and CDR2 YYNGEE. This CDR3 comprises 14 residues. Researchers used genomic DNA as the template to profile TCR beta VDJ and CDR3. One entry per CDR3 protein results from TCRdb running MiXCR on the reads. Here the sample spans about 40,000 distinct CDR3 sequences, roughly 63% being singletons. This entry comes from a study of CD8+CD57+ T cells in acquired aplastic anemia. Individuals selected for sequencing had exhibited CD8+CD57+ cell expansion on flow cytometry. The diagnosis in all patients was severe acquired aplastic anemia.

Source material: sorted CD4+, CD8+, or CD8+CD57+ T cells (not recorded which) from PBMCs. The chain is built from TRBV9 and TRBJ1-2; D is unclear. The sequence came from a human donor with aplastic anemia. The CDR3: CASSQEGNWDGYTF. CDR3 DNA sequence: TGTGCCAGCAGCCAAGAAGGGAACTGGGATGGCTACACCTTC. Complete variable domain (other parts from reference TRBV9 and TRBJ1-2): DSGVTQTPKHLITATGQRVTLRCSPRSGDLSVYWYQQSLDQGLQFLIQYYNGEERAKGNILERFSAQQFPDLHSELNLSSLELGDSALYFCASSQEGNWDGYTFGSGTRLTVV.